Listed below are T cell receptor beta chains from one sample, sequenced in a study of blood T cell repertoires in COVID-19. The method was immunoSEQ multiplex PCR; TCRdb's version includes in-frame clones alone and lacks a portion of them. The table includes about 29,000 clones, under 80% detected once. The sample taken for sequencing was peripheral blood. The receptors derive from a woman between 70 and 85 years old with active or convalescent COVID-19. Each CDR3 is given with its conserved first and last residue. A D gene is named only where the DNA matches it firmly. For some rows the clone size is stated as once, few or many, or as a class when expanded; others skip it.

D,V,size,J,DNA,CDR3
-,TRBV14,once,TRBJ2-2,TGTGCCAGCAGCCCCCTGAACACCGGGGAGCTGTTTTTT,CASSPLNTGELFF
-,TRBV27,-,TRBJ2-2,TGTGCCAGCACGGACTATAACACCGGGGAGCTGTTTTTT,CASTDYNTGELFF
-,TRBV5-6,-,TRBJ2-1,TGTGCCAGCAGCTTGGAAGGGGTGGCCCGTGCTCAGCAGTTCTTC,CASSLEGVARAQQFF
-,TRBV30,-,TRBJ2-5,TGTGCCTTGACTAAGGACAGCGGCAGGGTGACCCAGTACTTC,CALTKDSGRVTQYF
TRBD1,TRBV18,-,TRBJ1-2,TGTGCCAGCTCCGACAGTCCCGGGACAGGGTCGGGGTATGGCTACACCTTC,CASSDSPGTGSGYGYTF
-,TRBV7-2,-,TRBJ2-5,TGTGCCAGCAGCCTAAGGCCCCGGGGGACCCAGTACTTC,CASSLRPRGTQYF
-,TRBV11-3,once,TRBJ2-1,TGTGCCAGCTCCTTATCGGGGGTAGGGTTATTCAATGAGCAGTTCTTC,CASSLSGVGLFNEQFF
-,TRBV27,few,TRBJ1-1,TGTGCCAGCAGCCGCTCCGGGGTTATGAACACTGAAGCTTTCTTT,CASSRSGVMNTEAFF
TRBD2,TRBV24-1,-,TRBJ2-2,TGTGCCACCTCCGGGACTAGAAACACCGGGGAGCTGTTTTTT,CATSGTRNTGELFF
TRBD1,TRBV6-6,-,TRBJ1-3,TGTGCCAGCAGTTACTCGATCACAGGGGCTGGAAACACCATATATTTT,CASSYSITGAGNTIYF
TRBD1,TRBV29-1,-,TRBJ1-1,TGCAGCGGGCGGGACAGCCTTGAAGCTTTCTTT,CSGRDSLEAFF
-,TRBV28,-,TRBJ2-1,TGTGCCAGCAGCCAAAGCGGGTATGGCTCCTACAATGAGCAGTTCTTC,CASSQSGYGSYNEQFF
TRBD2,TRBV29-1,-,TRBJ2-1,TGCAGCGTTTTAGCGGGAGTACCAAGCGGTGAGCAGTTCTTC,CSVLAGVPSGEQFF
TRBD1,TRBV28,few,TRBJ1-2,TGTGCCAGCAGCCGGACAGGGTCTGGCTACACCTTC,CASSRTGSGYTF
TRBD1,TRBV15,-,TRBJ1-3,TGTGCCACCAGCAGAACCGGGACAGGACTTGGAAACACCATATATTTT,CATSRTGTGLGNTIYF
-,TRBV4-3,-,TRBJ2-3,TGCGCCAGCAGGCAAACCCTCGGTTCGGCGGTTGTTGATACGCAGTATTTT,CASRQTLGSAVVDTQYF
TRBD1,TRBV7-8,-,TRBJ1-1,TGTGCCAGCAGCTTAGGGCCGTACCGGGACAGGGGAACTTTCTTT,CASSLGPYRDRGTFF
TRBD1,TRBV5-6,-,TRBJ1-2,TGTGCCAGCAGCTTGGGCCGACAGGGCCCCAACTATGGCTACACCTTC,CASSLGRQGPNYGYTF
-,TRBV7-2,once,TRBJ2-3,TGTGCCAGCAGCCCCAGGGGGGCCCAAGACACAGATACGCAGTATTTT,CASSPRGAQDTDTQYF
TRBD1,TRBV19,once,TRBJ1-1,TGTGCCAGTACCCTCGGGACAGGGAACACTGAAGCTTTCTTT,CASTLGTGNTEAFF
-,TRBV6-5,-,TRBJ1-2,TGTGCCAGCAGTTACTCGAAAACTCAGGGTCGTGGCTACACCTTC,CASSYSKTQGRGYTF
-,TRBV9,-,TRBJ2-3,TGTGCCAGCAGCGTAGGGGTCGCGACGGGAGATACGCAGTATTTT,CASSVGVATGDTQYF
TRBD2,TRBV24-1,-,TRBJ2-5,TGTGCCACCGGGCAGGCAAGCGGTAGCGGGAGTGCGGAGACCCAGTACTTC,CATGQASGSGSAETQYF
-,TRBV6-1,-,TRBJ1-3,TGTGCCAGCAGTGAAGCCGGGGGTGGAAACACCATATATTTT,CASSEAGGGNTIYF
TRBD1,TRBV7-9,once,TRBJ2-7,TGTGCCAGCAGCGTCGGGACAGGGTTCGGCGAGCAGTACTTC,CASSVGTGFGEQYF
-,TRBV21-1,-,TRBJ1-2,TGTGCCAGCAGCAAAAGGGCGGTCAGGGGACAGGGGAAGATCATCTATGGCTACACCTTC,CASSKRAVRGQGKIIYGYTF
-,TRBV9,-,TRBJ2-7,TGTGCCAGCAGCGTAGCGGGGGCCTACGAGCAGTACTTC,CASSVAGAYEQYF
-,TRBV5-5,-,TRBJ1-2,TGTGCCAGCAGCTTGGCCGGCGGCAACTATGGCTACACCTTC,CASSLAGGNYGYTF
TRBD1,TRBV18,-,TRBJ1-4,TGTGCCAGCTCACTGGGACAGAGTTATGAAAAACTGTTTTTT,CASSLGQSYEKLFF
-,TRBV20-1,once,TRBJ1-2,TGCAGTGCTCCTGAGCAGGGCTACTACACCTTC,CSAPEQGYYTF
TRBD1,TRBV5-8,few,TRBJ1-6,TGTGCCAGCAGCTTAGGACAGGGGGCTAATTCACCCCTCCACTTT,CASSLGQGANSPLHF
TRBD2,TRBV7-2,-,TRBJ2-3,TGTGCCAGCAGCCAAGGCGGGGGGGGAGATACGCAGTATTTT,CASSQGGGGDTQYF
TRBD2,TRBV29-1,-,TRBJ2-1,TGCAGCGTTGAAGAGGCGGGAGGGCCGTTTCGGAATGAGCAGTTCTTC,CSVEEAGGPFRNEQFF
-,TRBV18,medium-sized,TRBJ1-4,TGTGCCAGCTCACAGGGACTGGAAGAAAAACTGTTTTTT,CASSQGLEEKLFF
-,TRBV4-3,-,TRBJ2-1,TGCGCCAGCAGCCAAGATCCGACCGGCGGTGAGCAGTTCTTC,CASSQDPTGGEQFF
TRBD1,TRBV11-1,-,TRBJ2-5,TGTGCCAGCAGCCAGTGGGACAGGCAAGTTTGGGAGACCCAGTACTTC,CASSQWDRQVWETQYF
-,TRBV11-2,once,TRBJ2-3,TGTGCCAGCAGTCCCAGGGGAAATACGCAGTATTTT,CASSPRGNTQYF
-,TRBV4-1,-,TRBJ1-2,TGCGCCAGCAGCCCCCGGACAGCTTCCCATGGCTACACCTTC,CASSPRTASHGYTF
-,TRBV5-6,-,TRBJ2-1,TGTGCCAGCAGCTTGATGGGGCACGGGCCATACAATGAGCAGTTCTTC,CASSLMGHGPYNEQFF
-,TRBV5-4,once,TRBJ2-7,TGTGCCAGCAGCTTGGCGCCCACGGGGGAGCAGTACTTC,CASSLAPTGEQYF
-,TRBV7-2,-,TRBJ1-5,TGTGCCAGCAGCTTAGCCGCGCACAGGGCCAACCAGCCCCAGCATTTT,CASSLAAHRANQPQHF
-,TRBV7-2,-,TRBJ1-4,TGTGCCAGCAGCGCGGGGGGCCGGGAAGGAAAACTGTTTTTT,CASSAGGREGKLFF
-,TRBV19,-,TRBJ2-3,TGTGCCAGTAGTATCCAGCCGGGAACAGATACGCAGTATTTT,CASSIQPGTDTQYF
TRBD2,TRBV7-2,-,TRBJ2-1,TGTGCCAGCAGACCGCTAGCGGGAGTCAGGAATGAGCAGTTCTTC,CASRPLAGVRNEQFF
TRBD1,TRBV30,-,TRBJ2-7,TGTGCCTGGAGTGTAGGGCAGGGGGTGTCCTACGAGCAGTACTTC,CAWSVGQGVSYEQYF
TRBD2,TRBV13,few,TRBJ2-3,TGTGCCAGCAGGCCTGGACTAGCCGTCGCAGATACGCAGTATTTT,CASRPGLAVADTQYF
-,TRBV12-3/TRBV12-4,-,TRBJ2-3,TGTGCCAGCCGTCGCGGTCCACAGGGAACGCAGTATTTT,CASRRGPQGTQYF
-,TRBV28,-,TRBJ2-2,TGTGCCACAGGCGTCCCGAACACCGGGGAGCTGTTTTTT,CATGVPNTGELFF
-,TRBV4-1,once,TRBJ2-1,TGCGCCAGCAGCCAAGCGGGGAATGAGCAGTTCTTC,CASSQAGNEQFF
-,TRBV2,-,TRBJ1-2,TGTGCCAGCACGGACAGCCCGACCTATGGCTACACCTTC,CASTDSPTYGYTF
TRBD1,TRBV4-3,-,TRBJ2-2,TGCGCCAGCAGCCAAGTCTGGGCGGGCAGGGGGCAGGGCGACACCGGGGAGCTGTTTTTT,CASSQVWAGRGQGDTGELFF
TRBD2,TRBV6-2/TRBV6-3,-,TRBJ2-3,TGTGCCAGCAGTACGGGACTCGGAGGGACTGCGGGGGTGGGAACAGATACGCAGTATTTT,CASSTGLGGTAGVGTDTQYF
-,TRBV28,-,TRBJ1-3,TGTGCCAGCAGTTTCTCCCTGGCTGCTGGAAACACCATATATTTT,CASSFSLAAGNTIYF
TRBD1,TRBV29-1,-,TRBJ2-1,TGCAGCGTTGATAAGACAGGGACGGCTGAGCAGTTCTTC,CSVDKTGTAEQFF